This T cell receptor beta chain was sequenced in a study of T cell responses to AZD1222 COVID-19 vaccine. The CDR3 extends over 16 amino acids. V shed 6 bases and J 5 bases; nucleotides not matched to a gene: 6. In germline, CDR1 is MNHNY, CDR2 SVGAGI (reference sequence). Assay used: immunoSEQ multiplex PCR; TCRdb lists only in-frame clones, some missing. The sample holds tens of thousands of clones, around nine tenths seen once. The specimen was peripheral blood, collected on day 0 of AZD1222 vaccination. The J gene is TRBJ2-1, the V gene TRBV6-6; 14 bases are a match to TRBD2. The receptor's source is an adult in good health. CDR3 sequence (DNA): TGTGCCAGCAGACCCAGACTAGCGGGGGGGAACAATGAGCAGTTCTTC. Residues: CASRPRLAGGNNEQFF.